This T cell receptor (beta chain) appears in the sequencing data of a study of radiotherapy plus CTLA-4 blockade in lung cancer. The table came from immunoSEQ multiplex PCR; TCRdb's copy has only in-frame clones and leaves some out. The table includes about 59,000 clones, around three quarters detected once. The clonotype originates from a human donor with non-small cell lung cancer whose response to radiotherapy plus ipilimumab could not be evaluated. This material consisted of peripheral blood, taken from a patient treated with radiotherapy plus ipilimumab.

The CDR3 coding sequence is TGCAGTGCTATTGACAGTGGACGAAAACATTTT. Amino acid sequence: CSAIDSGRKHF. The V and J genes are TRBV20-1 and TRBJ1-5; D may be TRBD1 (5 bases). The CDR3 loop spans 11 amino acids. The germline V gene has CDR1 DFQATT and CDR2 SNEGSKA (reference sequence). V lost 4 bases to trimming and J lost 16 bases, with 17 bases between them.